This T cell receptor beta chain was retrieved from a study of blood T cells in healthy people across ages. Study results and caveats: Estimates drawn from one million T cells were deemed to understate diversity.

This clonotype was counted a few times. The target antigen is unknown. The second PCR ran about 6 to 11 cycles with a sample-barcoded 5' primer and J-beta primers. TCRdb used MiXCR to reprocess the 5' RACE reads, holding one entry per CDR3 protein. This table holds 760,000 or so distinct CDR3 sequences, approximately 25% found once. This CDR3 has 17 residues. Germline lookup yields CDR1 MDHEN and CDR2 SYDVKM. These data also formed part of another study, on T cells of mothers and their children.

This chain links TRBV28 with TRBJ2-5; possible D gene TRBD2, 5 bases. The DNA matches TRBJ2-7 better at its end, which makes the J call doubtful. This sequence was found in a boy under 18 in good health. The specimen was blood. CDR3 DNA sequence: TGTGCCAGCAGGAACCCCGGCCAGGCGCTAGCCCTCTACGAGCAGTACTTC. Translating it yields CASRNPGQALALYEQYF.